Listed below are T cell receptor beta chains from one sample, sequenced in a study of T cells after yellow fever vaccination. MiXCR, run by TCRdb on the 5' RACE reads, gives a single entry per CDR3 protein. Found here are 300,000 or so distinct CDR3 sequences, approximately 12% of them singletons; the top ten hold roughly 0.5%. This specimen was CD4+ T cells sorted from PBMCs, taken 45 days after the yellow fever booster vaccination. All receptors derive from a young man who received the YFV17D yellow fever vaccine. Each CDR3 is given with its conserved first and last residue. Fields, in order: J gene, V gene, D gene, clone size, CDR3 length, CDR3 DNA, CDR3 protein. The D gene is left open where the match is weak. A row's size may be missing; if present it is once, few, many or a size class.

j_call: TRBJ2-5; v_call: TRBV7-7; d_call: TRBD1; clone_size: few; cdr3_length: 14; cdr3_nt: TGTGCTAGCAGCTTAGGGACAGCCCGAGGGACCCAGTACTTC; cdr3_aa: CASSLGTARGTQYF
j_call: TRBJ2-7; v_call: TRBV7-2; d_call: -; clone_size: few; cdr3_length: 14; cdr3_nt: TGTGCCAGCAGCCTAAGGCGGGGCCCATACGAGCAGTACTTC; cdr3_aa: CASSLRRGPYEQYF
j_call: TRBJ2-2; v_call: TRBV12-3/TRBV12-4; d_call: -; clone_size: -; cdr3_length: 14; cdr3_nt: TGTGCCAGCAGTTTTGGGAGGATCACCGGGGAGCTGTTTTTT; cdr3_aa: CASSFGRITGELFF
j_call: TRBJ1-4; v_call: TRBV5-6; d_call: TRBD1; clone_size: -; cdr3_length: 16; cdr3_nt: TGTGCCAGCAGCTGGACGGACAGGGGATGGGGTGAAAAACTGTTTTTT; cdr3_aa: CASSWTDRGWGEKLFF
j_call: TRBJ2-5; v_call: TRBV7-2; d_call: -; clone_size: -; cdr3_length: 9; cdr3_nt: TGTGACAGCGGGGAGACCCAGTACTTC; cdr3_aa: CDSGETQYF
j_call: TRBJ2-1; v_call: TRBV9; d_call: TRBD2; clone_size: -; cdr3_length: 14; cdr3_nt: TGTGCCAGCAGTCAAGCCCGGGGAGGGTCGGAGCAGTTCTTC; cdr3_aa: CASSQARGGSEQFF
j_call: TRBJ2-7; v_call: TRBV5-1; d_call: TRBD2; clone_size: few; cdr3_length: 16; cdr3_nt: TGCGCCAGCAGCCTCATGGCCCTAGCGGGAGTCCACGAGCAGTACTTC; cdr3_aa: CASSLMALAGVHEQYF
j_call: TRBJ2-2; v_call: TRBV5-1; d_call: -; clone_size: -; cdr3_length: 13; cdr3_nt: TGCGCCAGCAGCGGACAAAGCACCGGGGAGCTGTTTTTT; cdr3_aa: CASSGQSTGELFF
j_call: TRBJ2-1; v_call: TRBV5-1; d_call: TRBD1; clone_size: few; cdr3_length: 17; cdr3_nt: TGCGCCAGCAGCTCCAGTAAGACAGGGGATCGGAGGGATGAGCAGTTCTTC; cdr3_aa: CASSSSKTGDRRDEQFF
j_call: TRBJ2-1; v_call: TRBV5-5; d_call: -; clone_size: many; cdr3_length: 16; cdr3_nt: TGTGCCAGCACATCGGCCACCGGGAGCTCCTACAATGAGCAGTTCTTC; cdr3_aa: CASTSATGSSYNEQFF
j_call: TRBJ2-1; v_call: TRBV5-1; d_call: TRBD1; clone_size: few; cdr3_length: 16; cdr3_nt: TGCGCCAGCAGCTTTGGCGGGACAGGGGGCTGGAATGAGCAGTTCTTC; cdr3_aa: CASSFGGTGGWNEQFF
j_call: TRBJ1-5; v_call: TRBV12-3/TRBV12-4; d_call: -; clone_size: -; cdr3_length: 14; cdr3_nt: TGTGCCAGCACCCAAGGTGGGGAAAATCAGCCCCAGCATTTT; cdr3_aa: CASTQGGENQPQHF
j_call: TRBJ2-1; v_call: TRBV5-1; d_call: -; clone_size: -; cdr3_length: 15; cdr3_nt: TGCGCCAGCAGCTTGGTTTTAGCGCGAACTAATGAGCAGTTCTTC; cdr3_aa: CASSLVLARTNEQFF
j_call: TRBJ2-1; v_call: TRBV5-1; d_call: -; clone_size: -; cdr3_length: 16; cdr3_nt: TGCGCCAGCAGCTGGGGTGTGGGCGGGGAATACAATGAGCAGTTCTTC; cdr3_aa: CASSWGVGGEYNEQFF
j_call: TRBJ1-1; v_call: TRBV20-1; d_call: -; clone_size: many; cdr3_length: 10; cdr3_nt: TGCAGTTTCCGGGACACTGAAGCTTTCTTT; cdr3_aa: CSFRDTEAFF
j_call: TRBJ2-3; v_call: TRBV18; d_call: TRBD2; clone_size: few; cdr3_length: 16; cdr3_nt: TGTGCCAGCTCACCACCTAATCGGGGGGGCACAGATACGCAGTATTTT; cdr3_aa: CASSPPNRGGTDTQYF
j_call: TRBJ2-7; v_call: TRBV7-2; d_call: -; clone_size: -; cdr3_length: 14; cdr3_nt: TGTGCCAGCAGCTTAGAGGCAAGAAGCTACGAGCAGTACTTC; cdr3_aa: CASSLEARSYEQYF
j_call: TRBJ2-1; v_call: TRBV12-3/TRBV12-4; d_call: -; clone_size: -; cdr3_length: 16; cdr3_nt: TGTGCCAGCAGTACCAGAGCGGGCCGCGTCCTCAATGAGCAGTTCTTC; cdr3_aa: CASSTRAGRVLNEQFF
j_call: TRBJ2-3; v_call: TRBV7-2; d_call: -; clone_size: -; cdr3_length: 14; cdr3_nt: TGTGCCAGCAGCTTGAGTCTCCGCACAGATACGCAGTATTTT; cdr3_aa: CASSLSLRTDTQYF
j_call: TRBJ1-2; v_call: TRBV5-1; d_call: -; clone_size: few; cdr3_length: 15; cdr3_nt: TGCGCCAGCAGCCTGGAAGGGCAGAGCAACTATGGCTACACCTTC; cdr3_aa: CASSLEGQSNYGYTF
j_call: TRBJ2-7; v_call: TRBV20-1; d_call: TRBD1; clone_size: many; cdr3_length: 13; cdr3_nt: TGCAGTGCTAGTAGGGACAGGTCCTACGAGCAGTACTTC; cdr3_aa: CSASRDRSYEQYF
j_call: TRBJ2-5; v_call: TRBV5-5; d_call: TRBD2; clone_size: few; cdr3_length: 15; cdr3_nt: TGTGCCAGCAGCTTGTCTAGCGGGACCCAAGAGACCCAGTACTTC; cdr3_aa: CASSLSSGTQETQYF
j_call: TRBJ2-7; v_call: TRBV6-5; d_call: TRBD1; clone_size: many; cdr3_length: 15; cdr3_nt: TGTGCCAGCAGTTCAGGACAGGGAGCTTCCTACGAGCAGTACTTC; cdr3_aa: CASSSGQGASYEQYF
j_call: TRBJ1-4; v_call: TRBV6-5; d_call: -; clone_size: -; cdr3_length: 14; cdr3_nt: TGTGCCAGCAGTTACAGGGGGTTTCAGGAAAAACTGTTTTTT; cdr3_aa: CASSYRGFQEKLFF
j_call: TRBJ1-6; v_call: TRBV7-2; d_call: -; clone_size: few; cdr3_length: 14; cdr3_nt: TGTGCCAGCAGCTCTAGAGGGAGCGCTTCACCCCTCCACTTT; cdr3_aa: CASSSRGSASPLHF
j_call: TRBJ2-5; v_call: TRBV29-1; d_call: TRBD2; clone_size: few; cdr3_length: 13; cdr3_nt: TGCAGCGTGGGACTAGCGGGGTCAGAGACCCAGTACTTC; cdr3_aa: CSVGLAGSETQYF
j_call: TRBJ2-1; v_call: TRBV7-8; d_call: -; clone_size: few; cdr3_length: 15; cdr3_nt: TGTGCCAGCAGCGTGCGGGACAGCCGCGGGAATGAGCAGTTCTTC; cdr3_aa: CASSVRDSRGNEQFF
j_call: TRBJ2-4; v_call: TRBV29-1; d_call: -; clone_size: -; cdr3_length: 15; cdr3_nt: TGCAGCGTTGCGCCAGGGGTGCTAGCCAAAAACATTCAGTACTTC; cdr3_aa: CSVAPGVLAKNIQYF
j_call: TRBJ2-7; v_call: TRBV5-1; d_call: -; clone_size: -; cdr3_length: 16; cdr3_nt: TGCGCCAGCAGCTTAGCCAAGACAGGCGGATCGGGCGAGCAGTACTTC; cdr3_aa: CASSLAKTGGSGEQYF
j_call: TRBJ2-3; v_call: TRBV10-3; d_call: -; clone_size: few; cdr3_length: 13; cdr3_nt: TGTGCCATCAGGTCGGGGCCCGGAGATACGCAGTATTTT; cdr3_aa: CAIRSGPGDTQYF
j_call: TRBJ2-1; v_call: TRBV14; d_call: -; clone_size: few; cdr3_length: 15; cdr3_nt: TGTGCCAGCAGCCAACAAGGGGTAGCGCGGAATGAGCAGTTCTTC; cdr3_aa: CASSQQGVARNEQFF
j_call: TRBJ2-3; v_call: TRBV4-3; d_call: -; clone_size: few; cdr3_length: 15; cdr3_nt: TGCGCCAGCAGCTTTACAACCGGAGGCACAGATACGCAGTATTTT; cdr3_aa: CASSFTTGGTDTQYF
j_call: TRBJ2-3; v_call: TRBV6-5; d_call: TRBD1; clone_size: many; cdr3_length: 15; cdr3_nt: TGTGCCAGCAGTTCCACCAGGGGGCGCGGAGATACGCAGTATTTT; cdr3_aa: CASSSTRGRGDTQYF
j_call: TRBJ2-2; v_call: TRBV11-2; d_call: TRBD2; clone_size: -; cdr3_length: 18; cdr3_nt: TGTGCCAGCAGCTTGAGGACTAGCGGGAGTGCGACCACCGGGGAGCTGTTTTTT; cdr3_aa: CASSLRTSGSATTGELFF
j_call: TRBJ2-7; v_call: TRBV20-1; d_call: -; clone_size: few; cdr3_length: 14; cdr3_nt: TGCAGTGCTCCCAGAGTTGGACTCGGCGACGAGCAGTACTTC; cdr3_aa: CSAPRVGLGDEQYF
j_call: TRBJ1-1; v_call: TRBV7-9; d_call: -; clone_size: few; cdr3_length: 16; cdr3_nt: TGTGCCAGCAGCCTTCGGGGCTCCGGTGGGAACACTGAAGCTTTCTTT; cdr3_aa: CASSLRGSGGNTEAFF
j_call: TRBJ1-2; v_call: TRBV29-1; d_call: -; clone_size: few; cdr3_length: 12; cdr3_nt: TGCAGCGTTGAGGCGGGGAGCTATGGCTACACCTTC; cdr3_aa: CSVEAGSYGYTF
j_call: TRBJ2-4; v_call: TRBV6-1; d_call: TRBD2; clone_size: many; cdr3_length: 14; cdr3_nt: TGTGCCAGCAGCTTGAGCGGGAAAGAAAACATTCAGTACTTC; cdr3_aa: CASSLSGKENIQYF
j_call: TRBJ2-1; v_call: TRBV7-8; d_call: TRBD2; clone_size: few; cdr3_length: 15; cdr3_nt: TGTGCCAGCAGAGGAGGTGGGGGGGGGTACAATGAGCAGTTCTTC; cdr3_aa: CASRGGGGGYNEQFF
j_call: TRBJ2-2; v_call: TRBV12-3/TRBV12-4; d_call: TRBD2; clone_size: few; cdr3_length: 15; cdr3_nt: TGTGCCAGCCCGACTAGCGGGGGGAACACCGGGGAGCTGTTTTTT; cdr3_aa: CASPTSGGNTGELFF
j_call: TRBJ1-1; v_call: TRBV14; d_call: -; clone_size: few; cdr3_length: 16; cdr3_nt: TGTGCCAGCAGCCAAGGCCACCTCAGAGCGAACACTGAAGCTTTCTTT; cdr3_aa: CASSQGHLRANTEAFF
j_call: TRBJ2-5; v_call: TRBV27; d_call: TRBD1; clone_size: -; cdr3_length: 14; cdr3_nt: TGTGCCAGCAGTTTATGGGGACAGCAAGAGACCCAGTACTTC; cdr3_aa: CASSLWGQQETQYF
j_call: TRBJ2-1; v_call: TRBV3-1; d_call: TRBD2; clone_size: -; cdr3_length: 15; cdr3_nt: TGTGCCAGCAGCCAAGAACTAGCGGGAGGGAATGAGCAGTTCTTC; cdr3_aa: CASSQELAGGNEQFF
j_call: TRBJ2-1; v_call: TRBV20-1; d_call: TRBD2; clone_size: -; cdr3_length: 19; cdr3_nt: TGCAGTGCTAGAGATCGTGGCGGGAGGGCCCGAAGCTCCTACAATGAGCAGTTCTTC; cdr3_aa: CSARDRGGRARSSYNEQFF
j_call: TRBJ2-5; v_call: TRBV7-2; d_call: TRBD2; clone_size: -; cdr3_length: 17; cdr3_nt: TGTGCCAGCAGCTTTGCGAGCGGGGGAGAGAGCGGCAAGACCCAGTACTTC; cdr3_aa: CASSFASGGESGKTQYF
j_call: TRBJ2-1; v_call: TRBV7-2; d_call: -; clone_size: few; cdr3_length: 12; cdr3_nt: TGTGCCAGCAGCTTAGCGTTTCGGGAGCAGTTCTTC; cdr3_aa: CASSLAFREQFF
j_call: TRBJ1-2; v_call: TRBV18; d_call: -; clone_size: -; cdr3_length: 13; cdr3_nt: TGTGCCAGCTCCCCAGACGCAAGCTATGGCTACACCTTC; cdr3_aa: CASSPDASYGYTF
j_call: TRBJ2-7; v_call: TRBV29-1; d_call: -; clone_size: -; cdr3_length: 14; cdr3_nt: TGCAGCGTTGCGGTCGGGGGGCAGGTACGCGAGCAGTACTTC; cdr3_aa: CSVAVGGQVREQYF
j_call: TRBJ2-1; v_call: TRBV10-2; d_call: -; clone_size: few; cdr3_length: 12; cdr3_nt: TGCGCCAGCTGTACCAGGAACAATGAGCAGTTCTTC; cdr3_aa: CASCTRNNEQFF
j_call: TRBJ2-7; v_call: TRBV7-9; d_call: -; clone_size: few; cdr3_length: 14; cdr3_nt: TGTGCCAGCAGCTTAGATGTCGGTCCCTACGAGCAGTACTTC; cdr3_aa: CASSLDVGPYEQYF
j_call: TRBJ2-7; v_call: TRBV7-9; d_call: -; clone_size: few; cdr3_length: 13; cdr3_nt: TGTGCCAGCAGCTCCCACACGGGGAAAGAGCAGTACTTC; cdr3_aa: CASSSHTGKEQYF
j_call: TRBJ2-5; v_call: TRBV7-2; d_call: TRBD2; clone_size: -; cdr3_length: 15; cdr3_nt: TGTGCCAGCAGCTTAACTAGCGGGAGTCTAGAGACCCAGTACTTC; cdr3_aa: CASSLTSGSLETQYF
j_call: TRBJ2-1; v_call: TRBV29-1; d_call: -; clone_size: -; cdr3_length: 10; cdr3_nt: TGCAGCTTTGACGGGGCCCAGCAGTTCTTC; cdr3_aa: CSFDGAQQFF
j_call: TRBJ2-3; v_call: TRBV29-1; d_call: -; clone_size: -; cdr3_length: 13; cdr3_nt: TGCAGCGTTGGCAGGACAGGCACAGATACGCAGTATTTT; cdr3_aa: CSVGRTGTDTQYF
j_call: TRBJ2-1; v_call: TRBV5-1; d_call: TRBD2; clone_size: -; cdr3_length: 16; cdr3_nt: TGCGCCAGCAGCTCGGCGGGACTAGCGTTGAACAATGAGCAGTTCTTC; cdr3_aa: CASSSAGLALNNEQFF
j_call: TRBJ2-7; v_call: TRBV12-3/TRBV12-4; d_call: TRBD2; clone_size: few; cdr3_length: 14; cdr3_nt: TGTGCCAGCAGTCTACCCGGACTAGCGAACGAGCAGTACTTC; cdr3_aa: CASSLPGLANEQYF